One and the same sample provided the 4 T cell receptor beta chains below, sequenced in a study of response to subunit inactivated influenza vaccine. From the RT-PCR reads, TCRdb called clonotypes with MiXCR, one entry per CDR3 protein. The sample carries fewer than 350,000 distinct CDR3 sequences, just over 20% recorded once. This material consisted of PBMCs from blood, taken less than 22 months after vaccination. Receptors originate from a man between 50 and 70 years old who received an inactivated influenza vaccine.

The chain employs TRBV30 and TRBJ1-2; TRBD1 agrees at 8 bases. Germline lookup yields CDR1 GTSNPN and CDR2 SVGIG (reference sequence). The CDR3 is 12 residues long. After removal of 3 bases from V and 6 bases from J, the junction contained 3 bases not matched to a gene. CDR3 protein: CAWSGQGHGYTF. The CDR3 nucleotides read TGTGCCTGGAGCGGACAGGGACATGGCTACACCTTC.

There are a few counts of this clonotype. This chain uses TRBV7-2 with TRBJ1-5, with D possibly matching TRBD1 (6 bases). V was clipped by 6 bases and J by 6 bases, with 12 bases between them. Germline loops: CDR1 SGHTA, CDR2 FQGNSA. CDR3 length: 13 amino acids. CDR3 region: CASRGGLGQPQHF. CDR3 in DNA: TGTGCCAGCAGGGGGGGGCTCGGTCAGCCCCAGCATTTT.

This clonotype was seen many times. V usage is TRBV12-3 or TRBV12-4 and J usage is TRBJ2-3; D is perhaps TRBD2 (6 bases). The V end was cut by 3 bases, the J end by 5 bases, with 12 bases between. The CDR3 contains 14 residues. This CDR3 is CASSLRRGRDTQYF. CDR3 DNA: TGTGCCAGCAGTTTGAGGCGGGGAAGAGATACGCAGTATTTT.

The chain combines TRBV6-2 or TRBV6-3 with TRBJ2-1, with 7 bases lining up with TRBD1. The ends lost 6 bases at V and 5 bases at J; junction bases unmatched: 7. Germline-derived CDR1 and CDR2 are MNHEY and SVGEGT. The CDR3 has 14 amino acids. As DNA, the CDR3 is TGTGCCAGCAGACGACAGGGTGCCGACAATGAGCAGTTCTTC. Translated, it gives CASRRQGADNEQFF.